This is a list of T cell receptor beta chains from one sample in a study of T cell responses to AZD1222 COVID-19 vaccine. Method: immunoSEQ multiplex PCR; TCRdb's copy keeps in-frame clones and lacks some. In the table there are just over 150,000 clones, around nine tenths of which are singletons. Material: peripheral blood, obtained on day 0 of AZD1222 vaccination. The receptors originated from an adult in good health. CDR3s include the opening cysteine and the closing phenylalanine or tryptophan. A D gene is named only where the DNA matches it firmly. Size is omitted from some rows. Given values are once, few, many or a class for expanded clones.

V	D	J	length	size	DNA	CDR3
TRBV7-9	NA	TRBJ1-5	19	NA	TGTGCCAGCAGCCGAGGGGCGGGGGGCGTTAAGGGTAGCAATCAGCCCCAGCATTTT	CASSRGAGGVKGSNQPQHF
TRBV5-1	NA	TRBJ2-1	14	once	TGCGCCAGCATGGGTGGAGCGGAACACAATGAGCAGTTCTTC	CASMGGAEHNEQFF
TRBV4-3	TRBD1	TRBJ2-4	15	NA	TGCGCCAGCAGCCAAGTAAGGGGGCAAAGGAACATTCAGTACTTC	CASSQVRGQRNIQYF
TRBV5-6	NA	TRBJ1-5	15	NA	TGTGCCAGCAGCTTGATGGTGAATAGCAATCAGCCCCAGCATTTT	CASSLMVNSNQPQHF
TRBV27	TRBD1	TRBJ1-6	15	NA	TGTGCCAGCAGTTTATCCGGGACAGCCAATTCACCCCTCCACTTT	CASSLSGTANSPLHF
TRBV19	NA	TRBJ2-2	17	NA	TGTGCCAGTACCCCCTGGGGCGACACTCCAAACACCGGGGAGCTGTTTTTT	CASTPWGDTPNTGELFF
TRBV9	NA	TRBJ1-1	14	NA	TGTGCCAGCAGCGTAGTCGACGTGAACACTGAAGCTTTCTTT	CASSVVDVNTEAFF
TRBV28	TRBD2	TRBJ2-1	13	NA	TGTGCCAGCTGGACTAGCGGGAGCAATGAGCAGTTCTTC	CASWTSGSNEQFF
TRBV2	NA	TRBJ1-1	20	once	TGTGCCACGCCGGGGCCCGAAACCTTAAACAGGGCTCATATGAACACTGAAGCTTTCTTT	CATPGPETLNRAHMNTEAFF
TRBV28	NA	TRBJ1-5	16	NA	TGTGCCGCAAGTGAGCTAAATTGGGGGGTCAATCAGCCCCAGCATTTT	CAASELNWGVNQPQHF
TRBV5-1	NA	TRBJ1-2	13	NA	TGCGCCAGCAGCCTGGACGGAAACTATGGCTACACCTTC	CASSLDGNYGYTF
TRBV4-2	TRBD1	TRBJ2-5	19	NA	TGTGCCAGCAGCCATATAGGGGGGACACCCGGGACAGGGAGGGAGACCCAGTACTTC	CASSHIGGTPGTGRETQYF
TRBV24-1	NA	TRBJ1-5	15	NA	TGTGCCACCAGTGGGGGATGGTATAGCAATCAGCCCCAGCATTTT	CATSGGWYSNQPQHF
TRBV28	NA	TRBJ1-5	12	NA	TGTGCCAGCAGTTTATTGTCTCAGCCCCAGCATTTT	CASSLLSQPQHF
TRBV28	TRBD2	TRBJ2-7	15	NA	TGTGCCAGCAGTGACCCGCGGGAGTTACCATACGAGCAGTACTTC	CASSDPRELPYEQYF
TRBV24-1	TRBD2	TRBJ2-1	15	NA	TGTGCCACCAGTGAGACCGGGACTAGAAACAATGAGCAGTTCTTC	CATSETGTRNNEQFF
TRBV5-1	NA	TRBJ2-5	13	few	TGCGCCAGCAGCTTGGACAGGGCGGAGACCCAGTACTTC	CASSLDRAETQYF
TRBV14	TRBD1	TRBJ2-5	10	NA	TGTGCCAGGGACAGGGAGACCCAGTACTTC	CARDRETQYF
TRBV28	NA	TRBJ1-2	13	NA	TGTGCCAGCAGTGCCGAGGGGGACTATGGCTACACCTTC	CASSAEGDYGYTF
TRBV27	NA	TRBJ1-5	12	NA	TGTGCCAGCAGTACAGGGTATCAGCCCCAGCATTTT	CASSTGYQPQHF
TRBV27	TRBD2	TRBJ2-1	15	NA	TGTGCCAGCAGTCACGGGACTAGCGGAAACAATGAGCAGTTCTTC	CASSHGTSGNNEQFF
TRBV10-3	TRBD1	TRBJ1-1	15	NA	TGTGCCATCAGTGGAAACAGGGGTAGCAACACTGAAGCTTTCTTT	CAISGNRGSNTEAFF
TRBV9	TRBD2	TRBJ2-3	15	few	TGTGCCAGCAGCGTCACTAGCGGGAGGACAGATACGCAGTATTTT	CASSVTSGRTDTQYF
TRBV25-1	NA	TRBJ1-2	14	NA	TGTGCCAGCAGTGAATGGGGTGGGAGGGATGGCTACACCTTC	CASSEWGGRDGYTF
TRBV25-1	NA	TRBJ2-5	12	NA	TGTGCCAGCACCTCCCCTCAAGAGACCCAGTACTTC	CASTSPQETQYF
TRBV3-1/TRBV3-2	NA	TRBJ2-1	14	once	TGTGCCAGCAGCCAAGGACAACTCTACAATGAGCAGTTCTTC	CASSQGQLYNEQFF
TRBV27	TRBD2	TRBJ2-1	16	NA	TGTGCCAGCAGTTCCGGACTAGCGGGAGTTAAAAATGAGCAGTTCTTC	CASSSGLAGVKNEQFF
TRBV5-1	TRBD1	TRBJ1-1	16	few	TGCGCCAGCAGCTTGGGACCGGGACAGAGAAACACTGAAGCTTTCTTT	CASSLGPGQRNTEAFF
TRBV3-1/TRBV3-2	TRBD2	TRBJ2-7	14	NA	TGTGCCAGCAGCCCCACAGCGGGATTCTACGAGCAGTACTTC	CASSPTAGFYEQYF
TRBV28	NA	TRBJ1-6	16	NA	TGTGCCAGCAGTACCGAACAGAACTCCTATAATTCACCCCTCCACTTT	CASSTEQNSYNSPLHF
TRBV5-1	NA	TRBJ2-7	14	NA	TGCGCCAGCAGCTTGGGTGGGGGGCCCTACGAGCAGTACTTC	CASSLGGGPYEQYF
TRBV28	NA	TRBJ1-5	12	NA	TGTGCCAGCCAGGGAGAGTCAAAGCCCCAGCATTTT	CASQGESKPQHF
TRBV7-3	NA	TRBJ2-5	13	NA	TGTGCCAGCAGCTCAGGGAGCCAAGAGACCCAGTACTTC	CASSSGSQETQYF
TRBV29-1	NA	TRBJ1-2	13	NA	TGCAGCGTTGAAGACAGGCTCAACTATGGCTACACCTTC	CSVEDRLNYGYTF
TRBV6-6	NA	TRBJ2-7	13	NA	TGTGCCAGCAGTCTACAAAGAGCCTACGAGCAGTACTTC	CASSLQRAYEQYF
TRBV2	NA	TRBJ2-3	15	NA	TGTGCCAGCAGTGAGGGCTCACTGGGCACAGATACGCAGTATTTT	CASSEGSLGTDTQYF
TRBV10-3	TRBD2	TRBJ2-1	17	NA	TGTGCCATCAGTGACCCAAGGGCGGGGGGCGCCTACAATGAGCAGTTCTTC	CAISDPRAGGAYNEQFF
TRBV6-2/TRBV6-3	TRBD1	TRBJ1-2	14	NA	TGTGCCAGCAGTTACGACAGGGTTGACTATGGCTACACCTTC	CASSYDRVDYGYTF
TRBV15	NA	TRBJ2-3	14	NA	TGTGCCACCAGCAGTTTTCGAAGCACAGATACGCAGTATTTT	CATSSFRSTDTQYF
TRBV6-5	NA	TRBJ1-5	15	NA	TGTGCCAGCAGTAGGACCGCATATAGCAATCAGCCCCAGCATTTT	CASSRTAYSNQPQHF